The sequence of this TCR beta chain was determined in a study of T cells in Graves' hyperthyroidism and ophthalmopathy. Using RNA transcripts as the source, TCR beta CDR3 regions were amplified. Researchers ran a first-round RT-PCR on the TCR CDR3 using the HTBI primer set. TCRdb redid the calling of the multiplex PCR reads with MiXCR, one entry per CDR3 protein. The sample lists fewer than 650,000 distinct CDR3 sequences; 46% were seen once. This clonotype was detected many times. The V end lost 2 bases, the J end lost 3 bases, and 7 bases lay between the germline ends. The CDR3 is 13 amino acids. V is TRBV12-3 or TRBV12-4 and J is TRBJ1-1, with unresolved D. The sample was peripheral blood or thyroid tissue (not recorded which). The sequence was obtained from an adult woman with Graves' disease, either hyperthyroidism or ophthalmopathy (not recorded which). CDR3 region: CASSLLEHTEAFF. CDR3 in DNA: TGTGCCAGCAGTTTACTTGAACACACTGAAGCTTTCTTT.